This T cell receptor beta chain is from a study of blood T cell repertoires in COVID-19 (dated by TCRdb to the early 2020s). For the study in its entirety: Samples from collaborators originated in the United States, Italy and Spain and spanned both the acute and convalescent phases of COVID-19. The prospective study material was composed of cDNA or gDNA derived from T cells, B-cell-depleted T cells, or PBMCs. Deeply sampled blood TCRbeta repertoires from subjects exposed to, actively infected with, or recovered from COVID-19 were included in the dataset. The repertoires were released in a freely available public database meant as a resource for research on the immune response to SARS-CoV-2. HLA class I and class II types, where available, came from metadata supplied by the sample provider rather than from assay-based typing. Samples were obtained from the ongoing ImmuneRACE study (first 160 participants) and from 1,000 to 1,500 subjects provided by 6 global collaborators. The sample metadata nearly always contained a de-identified subject ID, COVID-19 status, age in years and sex.

CDR1 and CDR2, per the germline V gene, are SNHLY and FYNNEI. Measured from the cysteine to the phenylalanine, the CDR3 is 14 residues long. Only the CDR3 part of the read is kept: 42 bases, read in frame from the first base. V sheds 4 bases and J sheds 4 bases, leaving 10 bases between their ends. Note on this clone: Its antigen target is currently unknown. The record has no base qualities; no much larger clone is one base away.

TCRbeta CDR3 regions were amplified from genomic DNA using the immunoSEQ Assay, a bias-controlled multiplex PCR. The paper's data handling went like this. The number of nucleated cells in each sample was estimated by amplification of reference gene primers within the assay. Sequence reads were collapsed and filtered to measure the absolute abundance of every unique TCRbeta CDR3 rearrangement. For each sample, productive Simpson clonality was calculated as the square root of Simpson's diversity index across productive rearrangements. The table comes from immuneACCESS by way of TCRdb, which keeps in-frame sequences with V and J called. Part of the clones is missing from these tables; in studies checked, under half for an unresolved V gene and the rest for unknown reasons. The V and J calls and clone size were taken over from that table, and D and trimming were inferred from the DNA. The sample data list roughly 240,000 clones, and just under 85% of these were observed just once. Under 2% of the sample is in the top ten clones.

Whole blood was collected in K2EDTA tubes by collaborating institutions according to the institutions' own protocols. For TCRbeta analysis, collaborators shipped samples as frozen whole blood, isolated PBMCs, or DNA extracted from either of those sample types. Results the study describes overall, beyond this receptor: The quantity of clinical and demographic metadata differed by source and by participant and was supplied without curation.

This receptor was obtained from a woman older than 75 with acute or convalescent COVID-19. The chain links TRBV2 with TRBJ2-2; the D gene is perhaps TRBD2, from 5 matching bases. The specimen sequenced was peripheral blood. CDR3 sequence: CASSVKAATGELFF. The DNA reads TGTGCCAGCAGTGTCAAAGCGGCCACCGGGGAGCTGTTTTTT.